This section outlines one TCR beta chain sequence together with its context. V was clipped by 4 bases and J by 3 bases; unmatched bases: 2. Germline CDR1 SGHRS, CDR2 YFSETQ. This CDR3 region has 13 residues. This sample was taken from a study of blood T cell repertoires in COVID-19. Study overall: Whether acute or convalescent, the COVID-19 samples came from the United States, Italy and Spain. PBMCs, B-cell-depleted T cells, or T cells were the source of the cDNA or gDNA that made up the material.

In the authors' workflow: Nucleated cell number was recorded as an estimate derived from reference gene primer amplification. Libraries were prepared by immunoSEQ multiplex PCR; TCRdb keeps only in-frame clonotypes and omits some of them. That table supplies the V and J calls and clone size; D and trimming were determined from the DNA. Here the sample spans some 59,000 clones, around 77% being singletons. The clonotype comes from an elderly man with active or convalescent COVID-19. The chain uses TRBV5-1 and TRBJ2-5; 8 positions agree with TRBD1. Sequencing used peripheral blood. CDR3 coding DNA: TGCGCCAGCAGCACGGACAGGGAAGAGACCCAGTACTTC. Amino acids: CASSTDREETQYF.